This T cell receptor beta chain was identified during a study of T cell clusters in autoimmune cytopenias. The germline V gene has CDR1 MNHNS and CDR2 SASEGT. The length of the CDR3 is 16 residues. Each sample's input was roughly 230 ng genomic DNA, roughly 40,000 genome equivalents. Multiplex touch-down PCR amplified TRB using TRB-A and TRB-B pools in one tube. TCRdb reprocessed the multiplex PCR reads and reports one entry per CDR3 protein, with no DNA. Its table lists some 8,000 distinct CDR3 sequences. Study conclusions and caveats: Healthy donors had around 3.1-fold more exclusive TRB clusters than active autoimmune hepatitis patients. TRB repertoire shifts in secondary cytopenia and chronic lymphocytic leukemia mostly reflected lymphoma, not autoimmunity.

In regard to this clonotype: Its antigen is as yet unknown.

The sequenced sample was peripheral blood. This sequence joins TRBV6-1 and TRBJ1-5; TCRdb lists TRBD1, though no DNA is available to test this call. The clonotype comes from a human donor with an autoimmune cytopenia or autoimmune hepatitis (not recorded which). This chain's CDR3 is CASSELGPRGHQPQHF.